This is a list of T cell receptor beta chains from one sample in a study of blood T cell repertoires in COVID-19. Clones were read by immunoSEQ multiplex PCR, and TCRdb kept only the in-frame ones, dropping some. The repertoire consists of 150,000 to 200,000 clones, with under 80% occurring once and the leading ten covering 17%. Sample: PBMCs or T cells enriched from blood (not recorded which). These receptors originate from a woman aged 50 to 60 with acute COVID-19. Each CDR3 is given with its conserved first and last residue. The D gene is left open where the match is weak. A clone size is listed for some rows: how often the clone was seen (once, few, many), or a class if it is expanded.

V,length,J,D,size,CDR3,DNA
TRBV6-2/TRBV6-3,15,TRBJ1-2,.,.,CASSYPNRANYGYTF,TGTGCCAGCAGTTACCCGAACAGGGCTAACTATGGCTACACCTTC
TRBV11-3,15,TRBJ2-1,TRBD2,.,CASSLGSSGPNEQFF,TGTGCCAGCAGCTTAGGTTCTAGCGGCCCAAATGAGCAGTTCTTC
TRBV18,14,TRBJ2-5,.,.,CASSGGRVQETQYF,TGTGCCAGCTCAGGCGGCAGAGTCCAAGAGACCCAGTACTTC
TRBV5-4,15,TRBJ2-2,.,.,CASSFELGGRGELFF,TGTGCCAGCAGCTTCGAACTCGGAGGCCGCGGGGAGCTGTTTTTT
TRBV5-8,16,TRBJ1-6,.,.,CASSLSTRGYNSPLHF,TGTGCCAGCAGCTTGTCAACAAGGGGATATAATTCACCCCTCCACTTT
TRBV10-3,15,TRBJ2-6,.,many,CAISDRATGANVLTF,TGTGCCATCAGTGACAGGGCTACTGGGGCCAACGTCCTGACTTTC
TRBV7-3,13,TRBJ1-1,.,once,CASRPQGGTEAFF,TGTGCCAGCAGGCCTCAGGGTGGCACTGAAGCTTTCTTT
TRBV4-2,16,TRBJ2-3,TRBD2,.,CASSSGGLAGFATQYF,TGTGCCAGCAGCTCGGGGGGCCTAGCGGGGTTTGCGACGCAGTATTTT
TRBV5-1,16,TRBJ2-5,.,.,CASSPTTSAYQETQYF,TGCGCCAGCAGTCCGACGACGAGCGCCTATCAAGAGACCCAGTACTTC
TRBV4-2,17,TRBJ1-4,.,.,CASSQEPRGGRNEKLFF,TGTGCCAGCAGCCAAGAGCCACGGGGCGGGAGGAATGAAAAACTGTTTTTT
TRBV7-2,15,TRBJ2-5,TRBD2,once,CASSSSGGAQETQYF,TGTGCCAGCAGCTCTAGCGGGGGGGCCCAAGAGACCCAGTACTTC
TRBV19,19,TRBJ1-2,.,.,CASSTTGLGAEGSNYGYTF,TGTGCCAGTAGCACAACGGGGCTTGGGGCGGAGGGCTCTAACTATGGCTACACCTTC
TRBV3-1/TRBV3-2,13,TRBJ1-2,.,.,CASSLYGGDGYTF,TGTGCCAGCAGCCTCTACGGCGGGGATGGCTACACCTTC
TRBV10-3,14,TRBJ2-2,TRBD2,.,CAITRGGNTGELFF,TGTGCCATCACGCGGGGGGGGAACACCGGGGAGCTGTTTTTT
TRBV3-1/TRBV3-2,14,TRBJ1-2,.,.,CASSQEGDYYGYTF,TGTGCCAGCAGCCAAGAGGGGGACTACTATGGCTACACCTTC
TRBV5-1,12,TRBJ2-1,.,.,CASSVGGNEQFF,TGCGCCAGTTCGGTCGGGGGCAATGAGCAGTTCTTC
TRBV2,15,TRBJ1-5,.,.,CASSSQGYSNQPQHF,TGTGCCAGCAGTAGTCAGGGGTATAGCAATCAGCCCCAGCATTTT
TRBV27,15,TRBJ2-1,TRBD2,.,CASSGAAGGRSEQFF,TGTGCCAGCAGTGGGGCAGCGGGGGGGCGGAGTGAGCAGTTCTTC
TRBV7-8,16,TRBJ1-4,.,.,CASSKSRREANEKLFF,TGTGCCAGCAGCAAGAGTCGTAGGGAGGCTAATGAAAAACTGTTTTTT
TRBV7-2,17,TRBJ1-5,.,once,CASSPHPPTGSNQPQHF,TGTGCCAGCAGCCCTCACCCCCCGACGGGTAGCAATCAGCCCCAGCATTTT
TRBV18,14,TRBJ2-5,.,.,CASSPQGSWETQYF,TGTGCCAGCTCGCCCCAGGGGTCGTGGGAGACCCAGTACTTC
TRBV21-1,21,TRBJ2-1,.,.,CASSKTPGNRRGGPVGNEQFF,TGTGCCAGCAGCAAAACCCCAGGGAATCGGCGGGGGGGCCCGGTAGGCAATGAGCAGTTCTTC
TRBV28,16,TRBJ2-3,TRBD2,.,CASSSPSGGASDTQYF,TGTGCCAGCAGTTCCCCTAGCGGGGGGGCCTCAGATACGCAGTATTTT
TRBV19,17,TRBJ1-5,.,.,CASSNKHPGQRELTQHF,TGTGCCAGTAGTAACAAACATCCGGGACAACGGGAATTGACCCAGCATTTT
TRBV2,15,TRBJ2-2,.,.,CASSERGLNTGELFF,TGTGCCAGCAGTGAAAGAGGATTGAACACCGGGGAGCTGTTTTTT
TRBV7-2,16,TRBJ1-5,.,.,CASSLQTGYTWEPQHF,TGTGCCAGCAGCTTGCAAACAGGATACACCTGGGAGCCCCAGCATTTT
TRBV9,16,TRBJ1-6,.,.,CASSVARGMFDSPLHF,TGTGCCAGCAGCGTAGCAAGGGGTATGTTCGATTCACCCCTCCACTTT
TRBV3-1/TRBV3-2,15,TRBJ1-2,.,.,CASSPTDGVLYGYTF,TGTGCCAGCAGCCCGACAGACGGCGTGTTGTATGGCTACACCTTC
TRBV28,15,TRBJ2-3,TRBD2,.,CASSSPGLGPDTQYF,TGTGCCAGCAGTTCCCCTGGACTAGGTCCCGATACGCAGTATTTT
TRBV9,15,TRBJ1-6,TRBD1,.,CASREGGQANSPLHF,TGTGCCAGCAGGGAGGGGGGACAGGCGAATTCACCCCTCCACTTT
TRBV4-3,17,TRBJ2-4,TRBD1,.,CASSREAGGLAKNIQYF,TGCGCCAGCAGCCGAGAGGCAGGGGGCTTAGCCAAAAACATTCAGTACTTC
TRBV4-2,14,TRBJ2-5,.,.,CASSQSAGRETQYF,TGTGCCAGCAGCCAATCTGCGGGGAGGGAGACCCAGTACTTC
TRBV28,13,TRBJ1-5,.,.,CASTETAKGPQHF,TGTGCCAGCACCGAGACAGCGAAGGGACCCCAGCATTTT
TRBV19,14,TRBJ1-1,.,.,CASSIEGASTEAFF,TGTGCCAGTAGTATAGAAGGGGCCAGCACTGAAGCTTTCTTT
TRBV6-2/TRBV6-3,15,TRBJ1-5,TRBD1,.,CASSYSGQGNQPQHF,TGTGCCAGCAGTTACTCCGGACAGGGGAATCAGCCCCAGCATTTT
TRBV28,16,TRBJ1-4,.,.,CASSSSREGANEKLFF,.
TRBV10-1,18,TRBJ2-6,.,many,CASSETGQGFSGANVLTF,TGCGCCAGCAGTGAGACGGGCCAGGGATTTTCTGGGGCCAACGTCCTGACTTTC
TRBV29-1,15,TRBJ1-4,TRBD1,.,CSVELTGGYGEKLFF,TGCAGCGTTGAGCTGACAGGGGGTTATGGTGAAAAACTGTTTTTT
TRBV7-2,17,TRBJ2-3,TRBD2,.,CASSLSPTSGGTDTQYF,TGTGCCAGCAGCCTAAGCCCCACTAGCGGGGGAACAGATACGCAGTATTTT
TRBV7-9,14,TRBJ1-1,TRBD1,.,CASSLGQGDTEAFF,TGTGCCAGCAGCTTGGGACAGGGGGACACTGAAGCTTTCTTT
TRBV5-4,18,TRBJ2-6,.,.,CASSLGQGRSSGANVLTF,TGTGCCAGCAGCTTGGGGCAGGGGCGGTCCTCTGGGGCCAACGTCCTGACTTTC
TRBV5-1,14,TRBJ2-1,.,.,CASSSRLGYNEQFF,TGCGCCAGCAGCAGCCGACTAGGGTACAATGAGCAGTTCTTC
TRBV7-8,14,TRBJ1-4,TRBD1,.,CASSLGTGTEKLFF,TGTGCCAGCAGCTTAGGGACAGGGACTGAAAAACTGTTTTTT
TRBV29-1,14,TRBJ1-1,.,.,CSGTAGDRATEAFF,TGCAGCGGGACCGCGGGGGACCGGGCCACTGAAGCTTTCTTT
TRBV11-3,16,TRBJ1-1,TRBD1,.,CASSLGQGSLNTEAFF,TGTGCCAGCAGCTTGGGACAGGGATCGTTGAACACTGAAGCTTTCTTT
TRBV11-2,15,TRBJ1-3,TRBD1,.,CASRPQGLTGNTIYF,TGTGCCAGCAGACCACAGGGGCTGACTGGAAACACCATATATTTT
TRBV7-2,15,TRBJ2-3,.,.,CASSAEGVSTDTQYF,TGTGCCAGCAGCGCAGAGGGGGTTAGCACAGATACGCAGTATTTT
TRBV15,14,TRBJ1-2,.,.,CATSVSGGGYGYTF,TGTGCCACCAGTGTTTCCGGTGGTGGCTATGGCTACACCTTC
TRBV7-3,15,TRBJ2-3,.,.,CASSFQRTSTDTQYF,TGTGCCAGCAGCTTCCAGCGGACTAGCACAGATACGCAGTATTTT
TRBV2,15,TRBJ2-5,TRBD2,.,CASRWFGEGVGTQYF,TGTGCCAGCAGGTGGTTCGGGGAGGGAGTCGGTACCCAGTACTTC
TRBV6-1,13,TRBJ1-4,.,.,CASSEQGNEKLFF,TGTGCCAGCAGTGAGCAGGGAAATGAAAAACTGTTTTTT
TRBV9,14,TRBJ2-1,TRBD2,.,CASSPGGTYNEQFF,TGTGCCAGCAGCCCGGGGGGAACCTACAATGAGCAGTTCTTC
TRBV7-2,16,TRBJ1-1,TRBD1,.,CASSLMTGGIRAEAFF,TGTGCCAGCAGCTTAATGACAGGGGGGATTCGGGCTGAAGCTTTCTTT
TRBV5-8,16,TRBJ2-5,TRBD1,.,CARKTGTGITRETQYF,TGTGCCAGAAAGACCGGGACAGGGATTACAAGAGAGACCCAGTACTTC
TRBV11-2,14,TRBJ2-5,.,few,CASSLAGSGETQYF,TGTGCCAGCAGCTTAGCGGGGTCTGGAGAGACCCAGTACTTC
TRBV7-9,12,TRBJ1-6,TRBD1,few,CASRDRDSPLHF,TGTGCCAGTAGGGACAGAGACTCACCCCTCCACTTT
TRBV5-6,12,TRBJ1-5,.,.,CASSATGQPQHF,TGTGCCAGCAGCGCAACAGGTCAGCCCCAGCATTTT
TRBV3-1/TRBV3-2,14,TRBJ1-2,.,.,CASSQGGPGQGYTF,TGTGCCAGCAGCCAAGGGGGGCCAGGGCAAGGCTACACCTTC
TRBV4-2,18,TRBJ2-2,TRBD2,.,CASSQVQGLAENTGELFF,TGTGCCAGCAGCCAAGTTCAAGGCCTAGCGGAGAACACCGGGGAGCTGTTTTTT